This TCR beta chain is drawn from a study of beta chain features in type 1 diabetes. V gave up 4 bases and J gave up 3 bases; unmatched junction bases: 7. The germline V gene encodes CDR1 LGHNA and CDR2 YNFKEQ. The CDR3 extends over 17 amino acids. Sequencing targeted expressed TCRB transcripts, as all isolated RNA had been reverse transcribed. Sequencing used immunoSEQ multiplex PCR; TCRdb keeps in-frame clones, though not all of them. The data hold some 60,000 clones, with about 60% observed a single time. Sequencing input: Tregs from blood. The receptor was derived from a woman aged 18-35 years in good health. The rearrangement links TRBV4-2 to TRBJ2-5; 14 bases are shared with TRBD2. The CDR3 reads CASSPGGGLAGEETQYF. In DNA form, the CDR3 reads TGTGCCAGCAGCCCAGGAGGGGGACTAGCGGGAGAAGAGACCCAGTACTTC.